One sample yielded the 18 T cell receptor beta chains listed below, sequenced in a study of blood T cell repertoires in COVID-19 (TCRdb year 2020). Receptor libraries were prepared by the immunoSEQ multiplex PCR assay. TCRdb took over this immuneACCESS table, retaining in-frame rearrangements with V and J assigned. Such tables are incomplete; in checked studies, under half of the missing clones stem from an unresolved V gene, and the remainder is unexplained. This sample holds 100,000 to 150,000 clones; around four fifths were observed only once. Of the sample, about an eighth falls within the top ten clones. Sequencing used peripheral blood. The receptors come from a man between 60 and 70 years old with acute or convalescent COVID-19.

The chain carries TRBV5-1 and TRBJ2-1; tentative D call: TRBD2 (6 bases). Germline V lookup: CDR1 SGHRS, CDR2 YFSETQ. This CDR3 is 13 amino acids long. The ends were cut back, 0 bases at V and 5 bases at J, with 6 bases in the middle. CDR3 loop: CASSLERDNEQFF. The CDR3 DNA sequence: TGCGCCAGCAGCTTGGAGCGGGACAATGAGCAGTTCTTC.

The chain employs TRBV5-1 and TRBJ1-2; D unclear. The V and J ends lost 1 base and 8 bases respectively, with 12 bases between them. The V gene's germline CDR1 is SGHRS and CDR2 YFSETQ. This CDR3 region has 13 residues. CDR3 nucleotides: TGCGCCAGCAGCTTGTCCGGCGCGGGGGGCTACACCTTC. Translation gives CASSLSGAGGYTF.

The V and J genes are TRBV9 and TRBJ1-2; 7 bases align to TRBD1. The CDR3 extends over 15 amino acids. The germline V gene encodes CDR1 SGDLS and CDR2 YYNGEE. J lost 3 bases, V lost 3 bases, and 8 bases had no gene match. The CDR3 DNA is TGTGCCAGCAGCGGCCGACAGGGAAACCACTATGGCTACACCTTC. It yields the protein CASSGRQGNHYGYTF.

The rearrangement joins TRBV7-4 to TRBJ2-7; TRBD2 might be the D (6 bases). Trimming shortened V by 5 bases and J by 3 bases, and 17 bases separated the two germline ends. This CDR3 contains 15 residues. Germline CDR1 and CDR2: SGHVT and SQSDAQ. As DNA, the CDR3 is TGTGCCAGCAGCACGGTGGAGGGAGTCCGCTACGAGCAGTACTTC. It is translated as CASSTVEGVRYEQYF.

The rearrangement links TRBV7-2 to TRBJ2-3; 7 bases agree with TRBD1. V dropped 2 bases and J dropped 2; count of bases not matched to a gene: 4. The CDR3 consists of 15 residues. The germline CDR1 and CDR2 sequences are SGHTA and FQGNSA. CDR3 bases: TGTGCCAGCAGCTTAAAGGGGGCTGCCACAGATACGCAGTATTTT. Its translation is CASSLKGAATDTQYF.

The rearrangement uses TRBV18 and TRBJ2-2, with 9 bases that match TRBD2. From germline, CDR1 is KGHSH and CDR2 LQKENI. The CDR3 is 16 amino acids. V shed 6 bases and J 5 bases; nucleotides not matched to a gene: 10. The CDR3 loop is CASSRLAGEGTGELFF. The CDR3 region has the DNA TGTGCCAGCTCCCGTTTAGCGGGAGAAGGAACCGGGGAGCTGTTTTTT. Full variable domain (remainder filled in from reference TRBV18 and TRBJ2-2): NAGVMQNPRHLVRRRGQEARLRCSPMKGHSHVYWYRQLPEEGLKFMVYLQKENIIDESGMPKERFSAEFPKEGPSILRIQQVVRGDSAAYFCASSRLAGEGTGELFFGEGSRLTVL.

CDR3: CASSESQSWTGKSKNIQYF. The CDR3 region has the DNA TGTGCCAGCAGTGAATCTCAATCCTGGACAGGGAAGTCCAAAAACATTCAGTACTTC. The chain recombines TRBV2 with TRBJ2-4; 8 bases line up with TRBD1. The germline V gene has CDR1 SNHLY and CDR2 FYNNEI. The V and J ends lost 2 bases and 2 bases, in that order; junction bases with no gene match: 14. The CDR3 contains 19 residues.

The chain combines TRBV24-1 with TRBJ1-2; D is unresolved. V dropped 7 bases and J dropped 2 bases, with 10 bases sitting between them. The CDR3 runs 13 residues. Germline V CDR1 and CDR2: KGHDR, SFDVKD. CDR3 region: CATSLSANYGYTF. CDR3 coding DNA: TGTGCCACCAGCCTCAGTGCAAACTATGGCTACACCTTC.

V is TRBV3-1 (or the pseudogene TRBV3-2) and J is TRBJ2-1; 8 positions agree with TRBD2. Germline CDR1 is LGHDT and CDR2 is YNNKEL (reference sequence). Trimming at V came to 1 base and at J to 9 bases, leaving 11 bases not matched to a gene. The CDR3 sequence is 16 residues long. CDR3 nucleotide sequence: TGTGCCAGCAGCCAAGGGAGAGCGGGAGACTTCGGTGAGCAGTTCTTC. Translated: CASSQGRAGDFGEQFF.

The CDR3 nucleotides are TGCGCCAGCAGCCAAGCTTTGGGCACTAGCGCCACAGATACGCAGTATTTT. Translation gives CASSQALGTSATDTQYF. V usage is TRBV4-1 and J usage is TRBJ2-3, with TRBD2 matching over 7 bases. This CDR3 is 17 amino acids long. J was trimmed by 2 bases and V by 1 base; bases with no gene match: 9. In germline, CDR1 is MGHRA, CDR2 YSYEKL.

This clone was counted only a few times. J is TRBJ1-2 and V is TRBV18, with D maybe TRBD1 (5 bases). Germline V CDR1 and CDR2: KGHSH, LQKENI. Deletions cut 5 bases from V and 4 bases from J, with 23 bases between. The CDR3 has 17 amino acids. The CDR3 DNA is TGTGCCAGCTCATCTATGGAGGGGACCTCCGGCGGCTATGGCTACACCTTC. Amino acid sequence: CASSSMEGTSGGYGYTF.

This clone was seen more than once but under ten times. This sequence joins TRBV5-1 and TRBJ2-3; 8 positions match TRBD1. V lost 3 bases and J lost 0; bases outside the gene matches: 9. The CDR3 contains 17 residues. Germline CDR1 SGHRS, CDR2 YFSETQ. CDR3 sequence: CASSWGDRTPSTDTQYF. In DNA, the CDR3 is TGCGCCAGCAGCTGGGGGGACAGGACACCTAGCACAGATACGCAGTATTTT.

The rearrangement links TRBV6-5 to TRBJ1-1; weak D call: TRBD1 (5 bases). This CDR3 contains 12 residues. Germline CDR1 MNHEY, CDR2 SVGAGI. Between the trimmed V and J ends, which lost 10 bases and 7 bases, there was a span of 16 bases. The CDR3 bases are TGTGCCACAACCGGGGGTGAGCGTGAAGCTTTCTTT. Amino acids: CATTGGEREAFF.

In its sample, this clone was seen a few times. The chain joins TRBV3-1 (or the pseudogene TRBV3-2) to TRBJ1-1, with a weak D call TRBD1 (5 bases). Trimming removed 4 bases from V and 2 bases from J, with 8 bases in between. Per the germline V gene, CDR1 is LGHDT and CDR2 is YNNKEL (reference sequence). This CDR3 has 13 amino acids. CDR3 protein: CASSLGGNTEAFF. As DNA, the CDR3 is TGTGCCAGCAGCCTCGGGGGTAACACTGAAGCTTTCTTT.

The CDR3 loop is CASSLGQNNYGYTF. In DNA form, the CDR3 reads TGTGCCAGCAGTTTAGGCCAGAACAACTATGGCTACACCTTC. The chain employs TRBV28 and TRBJ1-2, with no clear D. Germline V gene data show CDR1 as MDHEN and CDR2 as SYDVKM. Deletions cut 2 bases from V and 2 bases from J, with 9 bases between. The CDR3 extends over 14 amino acids.

In DNA, the CDR3 is TGTGCCAGTAAAGGGCTAGCGGGAGATTCCTACAATGAGCAGTTCTTC. It yields the protein CASKGLAGDSYNEQFF. V and J are TRBV19 and TRBJ2-1, with 10 bases matching TRBD2. The germline CDR1 and CDR2 sequences are LNHDA and SQIVND (reference sequence). The CDR3 is 16 amino acids. The V segment lost 7 bases and the J segment 1 base; nucleotides outside the gene matches: 7. The full variable domain, rest sourced from reference TRBV19 and TRBJ2-1, is DGGITQSPKYLFRKEGQNVTLSCEQNLNHDAMYWYRQDPGQGLRLIYYSQIVNDFQKGDIAEGYSVSREKKESFPLTVTSAQKNPTAFYLCASKGLAGDSYNEQFFGPGTRLTVL.

This clone was picked up many times. The genes are TRBV6-5 and TRBJ2-7, with 10 bases aligning to TRBD2. Trimming took 4 bases from V and 0 from J; bases not matched to a gene: 6. The germline V gene encodes CDR1 MNHEY and CDR2 SVGAGI. This CDR3 region has 16 residues. CDR3 bases: TGTGCCAGCAGTTCTAGCGGGAGAATGGGCTCCTACGAGCAGTACTTC. It translates to CASSSSGRMGSYEQYF.

The V gene is TRBV6-5, the J gene TRBJ2-1, with 7 bases aligning to TRBD2. The CDR3 spans 14 residues. Germline V gene sequence: CDR1 MNHEY, CDR2 SVGAGI. J lost 4 bases, V lost 10 bases, and 10 bases had no gene match. The CDR3 nucleotides are TGTGCCACCAAGGCGGGAGCTAATTACAATGAGCAGTTCTTC. This translates into CATKAGANYNEQFF.